This T cell receptor (beta chain) is from a study of T cell repertoires in cytomegalovirus infection. Study details: CMV infection together with matching HLA type was indicated by public TCR beta signatures.

Trimming cost V 5 bases and J 0 bases; bases outside gene matches: 8. CDR1 and CDR2 from the germline V gene are SQVTM and ANQGSEA. This CDR3 is built from 16 residues. The study, taken as a whole, reports: Dominating the ex vivo response were TCR beta clonotypes that were CMV-specific and HLA-C-restricted. Summed frequency of public TCR beta families distinguished CMV carriers with the relevant HLA.

One entry per CDR3 protein, called by TCRdb with MiXCR from the reads. Of about 920,000 distinct CDR3 sequences detected, 31% appear once; the ten largest clones hold 10% to 15%. As to this clonotype: Its antigen is unknown.

This chain joins TRBV29-1 and TRBJ2-2, with 8 bases aligning to TRBD1. Source: cultured CD8+ T cells from PBMCs, taken from culture after CMV antigen stimulation. This TCR was sampled from a human donor in good health (CMV status not recorded). Some clones in this sample may be carry-over from other donors' samples. This chain's CDR3 is CSVPGTGLANTGELFF. The CDR3 DNA reads as TGCAGCGTTCCCGGGACAGGCCTCGCGAACACCGGGGAGCTGTTTTTT.